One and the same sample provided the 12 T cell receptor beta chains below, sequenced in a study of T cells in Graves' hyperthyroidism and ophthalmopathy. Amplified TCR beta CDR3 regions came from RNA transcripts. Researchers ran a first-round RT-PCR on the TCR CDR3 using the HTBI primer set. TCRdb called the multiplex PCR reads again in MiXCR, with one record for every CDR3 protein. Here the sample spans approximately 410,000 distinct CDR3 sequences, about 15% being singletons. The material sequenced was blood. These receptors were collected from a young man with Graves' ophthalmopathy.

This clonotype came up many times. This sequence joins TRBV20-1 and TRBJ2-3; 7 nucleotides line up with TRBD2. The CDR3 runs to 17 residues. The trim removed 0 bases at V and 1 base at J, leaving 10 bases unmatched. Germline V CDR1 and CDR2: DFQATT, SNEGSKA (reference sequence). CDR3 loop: CSARDPSGGGRTDTQYF. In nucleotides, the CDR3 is TGCAGTGCTAGAGACCCTTCGGGCGGGGGACGCACAGATACGCAGTATTTT.

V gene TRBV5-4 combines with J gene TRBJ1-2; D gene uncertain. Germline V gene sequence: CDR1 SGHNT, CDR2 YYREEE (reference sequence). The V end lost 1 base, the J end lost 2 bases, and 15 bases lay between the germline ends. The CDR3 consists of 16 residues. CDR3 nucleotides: TGTGCCAGCAGCTTGATGTTGGGAATGGAGAACTATGGCTACACCTTC. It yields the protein CASSLMLGMENYGYTF.

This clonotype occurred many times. As DNA, the CDR3 is TGTGCCAGCAGTTTTCGGCCCCGACAGGAGTTGGCAGAGACCCAGTACTTC. This translates into CASSFRPRQELAETQYF. The gene calls are TRBV12-3 or TRBV12-4 and TRBJ2-5, with a possible D match to TRBD1 (6 bases). The length of the CDR3 is 17 residues. V was shortened by 3 bases and J by 4 bases, with 21 bases between the two germline ends.

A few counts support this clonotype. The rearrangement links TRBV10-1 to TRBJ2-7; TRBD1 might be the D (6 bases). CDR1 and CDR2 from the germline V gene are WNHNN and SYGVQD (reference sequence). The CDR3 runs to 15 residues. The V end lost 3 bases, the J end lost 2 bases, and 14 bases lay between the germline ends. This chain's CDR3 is CASSDLRDTAYEQYF. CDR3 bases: TGCGCCAGCAGTGATCTCCGGGACACAGCCTACGAGCAGTACTTC.

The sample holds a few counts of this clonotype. CDR3 in DNA: TGTGCGACCAGCTCTGGAAACACCATATATTTT. Protein: CATSSGNTIYF. J is TRBJ1-3 and V is TRBV7-9; D not certain. This CDR3 spans 11 amino acids. The germline CDR1 and CDR2 sequences are SEHNR and FQNEAQ (reference sequence).

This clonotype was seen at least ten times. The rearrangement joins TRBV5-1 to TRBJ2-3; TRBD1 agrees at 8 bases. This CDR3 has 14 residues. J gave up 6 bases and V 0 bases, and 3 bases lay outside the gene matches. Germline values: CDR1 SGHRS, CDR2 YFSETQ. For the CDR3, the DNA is TGCGCCAGCAGCTTGGGACAGGGGAGGGATACGCAGTATTTT. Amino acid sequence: CASSLGQGRDTQYF.

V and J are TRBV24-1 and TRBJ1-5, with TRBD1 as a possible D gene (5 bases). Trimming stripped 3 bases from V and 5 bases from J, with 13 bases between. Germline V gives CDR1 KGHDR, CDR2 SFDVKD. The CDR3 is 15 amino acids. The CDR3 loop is CATSDNSGRHQPQHF. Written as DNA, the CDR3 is TGTGCCACCAGTGATAATTCAGGGAGGCATCAGCCCCAGCATTTT.

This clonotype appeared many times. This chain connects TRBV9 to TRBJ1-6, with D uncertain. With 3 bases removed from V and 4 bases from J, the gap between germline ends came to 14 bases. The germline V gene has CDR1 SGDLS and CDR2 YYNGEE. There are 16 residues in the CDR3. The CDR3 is CASSERLMGYNSPLHF. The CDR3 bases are TGTGCCAGCAGCGAACGACTTATGGGATATAATTCACCCCTCCACTTT.

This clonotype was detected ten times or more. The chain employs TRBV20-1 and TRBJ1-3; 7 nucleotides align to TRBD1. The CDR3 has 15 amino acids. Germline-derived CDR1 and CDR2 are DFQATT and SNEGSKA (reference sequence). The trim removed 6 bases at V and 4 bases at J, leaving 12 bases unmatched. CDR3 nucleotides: TGCAGTGCCTTACCCCCGGGACAGCAAGGAAACACCATATATTTT. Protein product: CSALPPGQQGNTIYF.

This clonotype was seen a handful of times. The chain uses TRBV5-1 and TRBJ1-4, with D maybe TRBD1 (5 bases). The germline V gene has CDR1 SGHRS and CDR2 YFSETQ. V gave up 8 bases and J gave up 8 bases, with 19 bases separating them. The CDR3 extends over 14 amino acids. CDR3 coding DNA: TGCGCCAGTACTTATGGGGGAGGAGGAGAAAAACTGTTTTTT. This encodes CASTYGGGGEKLFF.

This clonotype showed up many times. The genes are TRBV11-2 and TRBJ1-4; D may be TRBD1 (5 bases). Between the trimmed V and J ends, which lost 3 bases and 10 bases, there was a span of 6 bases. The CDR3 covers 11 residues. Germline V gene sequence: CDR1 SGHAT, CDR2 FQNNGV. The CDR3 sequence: CASSFDRKLFF. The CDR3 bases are TGTGCCAGCAGCTTCGACAGAAAACTGTTTTTT.

The CDR3 region is CAISARPGLQETQYF. The DNA for the CDR3 is TGTGCCATCAGTGCGCGACCGGGACTCCAAGAGACCCAGTACTTC. V gene TRBV10-3 combines with J gene TRBJ2-5, with D possibly being TRBD2 (6 bases). The CDR3 is 15 amino acids. The V end lost 4 bases, the J end lost 1 base, and 13 bases lay between the germline ends. Germline V gene sequence: CDR1 ENHRY, CDR2 SYGVKD.